This T cell receptor beta chain was identified in a study of control samples from healthy donors and cancer patients (dated by TCRdb to the early 2020s). Libraries were made using the immunoSEQ multiplex PCR assay. As stored in TCRdb, this immuneACCESS dataset retains in-frame rearrangements with V and J assigned. A fraction of the clones does not appear; measured against another copy, unresolved V genes explain less than half of the discrepancy, and the remainder lacks a known reason. The sample table shows around 81,000 clones, and 85% to 95% are seen once. The ten largest clones take up about 1.5% of the sample. Concerning this clone itself: There is no known antigen for this receptor. The record has no base qualities; no much larger clone is one base away.

CDR1 is given as GTSNPN and CDR2 as SVGIG, both from the germline V gene (reference sequence). Its CDR3 holds 13 amino acids, cysteine through phenylalanine. The read is trimmed to its CDR3 DNA, 39 bases read in frame from base 1. V drops 5 bases and J drops 3 bases, leaving 13 bases in between. Here the chain combines TRBV30 and TRBJ1-1; the D gene assignment is ambiguous. Sequencing was carried out using blood. The source of this sequence is a woman aged 30 to 39 in good health. The sequence in DNA is TGTGCCTGGGGCTTTGGTGAGTACACTGAAGCTTTCTTT. Its coded protein is CAWGFGEYTEAFF.